The T cell receptor beta chain described here comes from a study of cytomegalovirus exposure and HLA in healthy donors. The PCR was carried out with 60 Vbeta primers and 13 Jbeta primers. TCRdb's copy holds only in-frame clones and misses some; the assay was immunoSEQ multiplex PCR. The repertoire holds 200,000 to 250,000 clones, around 80% seen once, with approximately 1.5% in the top ten. This clone was recorded once. CDR1 is SGHDT and CDR2 is YYEEEE in the germline V gene. The V segment lost 0 bases and the J segment 4 bases; nucleotides outside the gene matches: 13. This CDR3 is 17 amino acids long.

Sequenced: PBMCs. The receptor was isolated from a man aged 45-60 years in good health and CMV-seronegative. V gene TRBV5-6 combines with J gene TRBJ2-7; 7 bases are shared with TRBD2. CDR3 amino acids: CASSLAREGGSKYEQYF. The CDR3, as DNA: TGTGCCAGCAGCTTGGCGAGGGAAGGCGGGAGTAAGTACGAGCAGTACTTC.